This note documents a single T cell receptor beta chain sequence. These data come from a study of CD8 T cells in ankylosing spondylitis. The germline V and J ends were trimmed by 1 base and 10 bases, with 16 bases remaining between them. This CDR3 has 14 residues. Germline-derived CDR1 and CDR2 are LGHDT and YNNKEL (reference sequence). Quantitative 5'-RACE was performed with molecular barcodes, and it yielded the TCR beta libraries. TCRdb used MiXCR to reprocess the 5' RACE reads, holding one entry per CDR3 protein. The data contain about 340,000 distinct CDR3 sequences, roughly 20% of them singletons.

This chain joins TRBV3-1 and TRBJ2-5, with D possibly being TRBD1 or TRBD2 (6 bases each). Sequenced: blood, either unsorted or a sorted T cell fraction (not recorded which). The receptor was derived from a male donor with ankylosing spondylitis or in good health (not recorded which). As DNA, the CDR3 is TGTGCCAGCAGCCAAGGCCCGGGGGCCAGGGACCAGTACTTC. Its protein is CASSQGPGARDQYF.